This T cell receptor beta chain originates from a study of blood T cell repertoires in COVID-19. On the study more broadly: The United States, Italy and Spain were the sources of the acute and convalescent COVID-19 samples. The analysed material was cDNA or gDNA that came from T cells, B-cell-depleted T cells, or PBMCs.

Looked up from germline, CDR1 is GTSNPN and CDR2 is SVGIG (reference sequence). Trimming took off 3 bases at V and 4 bases at J, with 16 bases between the two ends. This CDR3 region has 14 residues. Per the original data handling: Estimated nucleated cell counts came from reference gene primer amplification. The protocol was immunoSEQ multiplex PCR, while the TCRdb copy is restricted to in-frame clones and leaves out a portion. That table is the source of V, J and clone size, and D and trimming were worked out from the DNA. Of approximately 190,000 clones listed, 70% to 85% are singletons. The rearrangement uses TRBV30 and TRBJ2-7; no firm D call. The source is a human donor with acute or convalescent COVID-19. The donor label of this sample is uncertain. The specimen was peripheral blood. DNA of the CDR3: TGTGCCTGGAGGATAGCTGGAGTGGCATACGAGCAGTACTTC. The encoded protein is CAWRIAGVAYEQYF.